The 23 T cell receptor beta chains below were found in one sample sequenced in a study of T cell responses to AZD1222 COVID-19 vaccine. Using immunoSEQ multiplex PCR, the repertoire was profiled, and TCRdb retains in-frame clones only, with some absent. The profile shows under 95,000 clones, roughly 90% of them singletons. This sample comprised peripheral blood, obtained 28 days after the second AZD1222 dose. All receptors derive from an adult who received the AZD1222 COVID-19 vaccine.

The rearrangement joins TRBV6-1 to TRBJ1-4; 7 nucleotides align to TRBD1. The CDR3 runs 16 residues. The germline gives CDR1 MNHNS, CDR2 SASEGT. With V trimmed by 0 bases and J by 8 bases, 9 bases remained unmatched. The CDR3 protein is CASSEALTGRGEKLFF. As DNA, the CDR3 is TGTGCCAGCAGTGAAGCACTGACAGGGAGGGGGGAAAAACTGTTTTTT.

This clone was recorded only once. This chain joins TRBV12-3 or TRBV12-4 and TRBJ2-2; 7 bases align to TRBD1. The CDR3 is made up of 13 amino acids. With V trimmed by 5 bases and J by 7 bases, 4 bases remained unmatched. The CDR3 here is CASSPRGIGELFF. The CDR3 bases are TGTGCCAGCAGTCCCAGGGGGATCGGGGAGCTGTTTTTT.

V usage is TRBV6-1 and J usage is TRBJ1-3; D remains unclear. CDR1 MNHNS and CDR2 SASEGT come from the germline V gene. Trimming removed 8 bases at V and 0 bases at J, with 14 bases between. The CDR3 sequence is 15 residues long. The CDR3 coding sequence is TGTGCCAGCGGGGTGCCTTCAAGCTCTGGAAACACCATATATTTT. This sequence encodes CASGVPSSSGNTIYF.

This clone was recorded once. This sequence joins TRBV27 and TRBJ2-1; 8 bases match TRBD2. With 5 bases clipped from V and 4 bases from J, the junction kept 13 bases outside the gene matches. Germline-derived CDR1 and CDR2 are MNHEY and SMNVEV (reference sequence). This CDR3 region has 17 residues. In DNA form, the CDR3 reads TGTGCCAGCAGTCGCGCCGGGACTAGAAGACTTTACAATGAGCAGTTCTTC. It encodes CASSRAGTRRLYNEQFF.

The CDR3 region is CASSSRAGDGYTF. In DNA, the CDR3 is TGTGCCAGCAGTTCCCGGGCCGGGGATGGCTACACCTTC. The chain uses TRBV2 and TRBJ1-2; D is undetermined. CDR3 length: 13 residues. CDR1 is SNHLY, CDR2 FYNNEI, per germline. V was cut by 5 bases and J by 6 bases, with 13 bases left in between.

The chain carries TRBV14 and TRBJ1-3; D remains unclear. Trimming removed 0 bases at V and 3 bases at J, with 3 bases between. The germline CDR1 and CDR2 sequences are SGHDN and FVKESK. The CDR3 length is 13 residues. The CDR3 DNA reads TGTGCCAGCAGCCAAGAATTTGGAAACACCATATATTTT. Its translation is CASSQEFGNTIYF.

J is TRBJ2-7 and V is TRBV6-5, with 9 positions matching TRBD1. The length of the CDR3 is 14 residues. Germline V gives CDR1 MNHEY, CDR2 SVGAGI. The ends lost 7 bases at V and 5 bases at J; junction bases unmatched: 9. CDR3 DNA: TGTGCCAGCACCCTGGACAGGGGTCGGGACGAGCAGTACTTC. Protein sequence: CASTLDRGRDEQYF.

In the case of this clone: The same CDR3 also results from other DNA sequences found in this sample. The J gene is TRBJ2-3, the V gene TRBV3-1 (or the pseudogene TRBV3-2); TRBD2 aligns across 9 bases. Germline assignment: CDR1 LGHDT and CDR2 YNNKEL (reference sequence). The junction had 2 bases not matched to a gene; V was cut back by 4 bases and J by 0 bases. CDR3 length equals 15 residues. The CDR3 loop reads CASSPTSGSTDTQYF. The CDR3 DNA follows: TGTGCCAGCAGCCCGACTAGCGGAAGCACAGATACGCAGTATTTT.

CDR3 loop: CASSPSKNTGRYTF. The CDR3 bases are TGTGCCAGCTCACCATCGAAGAACACGGGGCGCTACACCTTC. This chain links TRBV18 with TRBJ1-2, with a possible D match to TRBD1 (5 bases). V dropped 2 bases and J dropped 9 bases, with 16 bases sitting between them. Germline V lookup: CDR1 KGHSH, CDR2 LQKENI. This CDR3 spans 14 amino acids.

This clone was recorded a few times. This CDR3 reads CASSLWPGEQYF. CDR3 sequence (DNA): TGTGCCAGCAGTTTATGGCCTGGCGAGCAGTACTTC. V usage is TRBV27 and J usage is TRBJ2-7; D is unresolved. The CDR3 covers 12 residues. V lost 1 base, J lost 6 bases, and 7 bases lay in between. CDR1 and CDR2 (germline): MNHEY, SMNVEV (reference sequence).

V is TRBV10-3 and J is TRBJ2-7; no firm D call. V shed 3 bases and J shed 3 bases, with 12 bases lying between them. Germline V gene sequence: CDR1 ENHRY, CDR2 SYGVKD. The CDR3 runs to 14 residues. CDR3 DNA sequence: TGTGCCATCAGTGATCTGGGCGGAAACTACGAGCAGTACTTC. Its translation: CAISDLGGNYEQYF.

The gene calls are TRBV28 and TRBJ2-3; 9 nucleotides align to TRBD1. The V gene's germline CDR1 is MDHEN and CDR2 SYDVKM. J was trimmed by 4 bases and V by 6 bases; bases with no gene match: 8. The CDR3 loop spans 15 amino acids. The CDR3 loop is CASRRRDRVSDTQYF. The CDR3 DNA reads TGTGCCAGCAGACGCCGGGACAGGGTCTCAGATACGCAGTATTTT.

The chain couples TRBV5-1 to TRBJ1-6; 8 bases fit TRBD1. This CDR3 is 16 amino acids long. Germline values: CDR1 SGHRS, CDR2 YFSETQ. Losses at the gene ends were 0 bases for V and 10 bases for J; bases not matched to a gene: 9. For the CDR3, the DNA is TGCGCCAGCAGCTTGGGGGCAGGGGGCTCCCAATCACCCCTCCACTTT. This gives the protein CASSLGAGGSQSPLHF.

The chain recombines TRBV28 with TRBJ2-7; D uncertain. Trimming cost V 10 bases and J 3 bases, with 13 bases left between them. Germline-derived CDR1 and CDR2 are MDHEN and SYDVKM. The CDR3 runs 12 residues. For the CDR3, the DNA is TGTGCCACCAGATACGCCCACTACGAGCAGTACTTC. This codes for CATRYAHYEQYF.

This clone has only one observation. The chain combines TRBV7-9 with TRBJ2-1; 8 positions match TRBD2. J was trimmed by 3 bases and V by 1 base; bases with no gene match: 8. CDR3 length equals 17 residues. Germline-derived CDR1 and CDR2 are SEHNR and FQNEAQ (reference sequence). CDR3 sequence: CASSLGGGRSLYNEQFF. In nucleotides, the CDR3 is TGTGCCAGCAGCTTAGGAGGCGGGAGGTCCCTCTACAATGAGCAGTTCTTC.

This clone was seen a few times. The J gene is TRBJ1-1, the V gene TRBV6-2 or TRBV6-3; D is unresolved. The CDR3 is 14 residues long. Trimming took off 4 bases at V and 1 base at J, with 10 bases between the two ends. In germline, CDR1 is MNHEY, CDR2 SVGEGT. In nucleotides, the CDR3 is TGTGCCAGCAGTTTCCATCGACAGAACACTGAAGCTTTCTTT. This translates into CASSFHRQNTEAFF.

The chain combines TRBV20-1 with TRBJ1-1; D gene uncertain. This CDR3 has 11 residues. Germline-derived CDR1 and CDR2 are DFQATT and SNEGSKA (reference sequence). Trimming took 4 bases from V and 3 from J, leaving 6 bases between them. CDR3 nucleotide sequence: TGCAGTGCTAAATGGGACACTGAAGCTTTCTTT. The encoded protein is CSAKWDTEAFF.

CDR3 sequence: CASSLPGLAGAMGYEQYF. The DNA of the CDR3 is TGCGCCAGCAGCCTTCCGGGACTAGCGGGAGCAATGGGCTACGAGCAGTACTTC. The gene calls are TRBV4-3 and TRBJ2-7; 14 bases are shared with TRBD2. The V gene's germline CDR1 is LGHNA and CDR2 YSLEER. Trimming at V came to 4 bases and at J to 3 bases, leaving 11 bases not matched to a gene. This CDR3 has 18 residues.

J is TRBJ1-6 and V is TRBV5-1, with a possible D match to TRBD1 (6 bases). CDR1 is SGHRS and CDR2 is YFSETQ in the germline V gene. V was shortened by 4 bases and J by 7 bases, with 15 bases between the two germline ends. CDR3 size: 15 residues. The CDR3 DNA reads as TGCGCCAGCAGCCCGGGAGCAGGGGAGAATTCACCCCTCCACTTT. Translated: CASSPGAGENSPLHF.

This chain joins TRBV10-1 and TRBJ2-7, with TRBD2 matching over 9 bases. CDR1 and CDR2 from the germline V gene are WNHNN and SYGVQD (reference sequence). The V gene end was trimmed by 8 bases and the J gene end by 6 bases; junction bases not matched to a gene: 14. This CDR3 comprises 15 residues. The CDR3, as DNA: TGCGCCAGCTCTTGGGATCAGGGTAGCGGGAGCGAGCAGTACTTC. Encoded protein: CASSWDQGSGSEQYF.

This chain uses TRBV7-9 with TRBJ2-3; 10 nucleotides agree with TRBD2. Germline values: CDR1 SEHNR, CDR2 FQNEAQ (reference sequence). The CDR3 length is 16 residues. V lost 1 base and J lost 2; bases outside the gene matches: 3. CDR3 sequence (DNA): TGTGCCAGCAGCTTAGAGAGCGGGAGGGCCACAGATACGCAGTATTTT. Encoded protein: CASSLESGRATDTQYF.

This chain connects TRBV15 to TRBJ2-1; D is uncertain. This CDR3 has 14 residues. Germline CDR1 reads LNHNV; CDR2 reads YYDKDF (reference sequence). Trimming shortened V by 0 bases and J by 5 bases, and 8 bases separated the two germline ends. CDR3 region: CATSRDSRDNEQFF. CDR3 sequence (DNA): TGTGCCACCAGCAGAGATAGTAGGGACAATGAGCAGTTCTTC.

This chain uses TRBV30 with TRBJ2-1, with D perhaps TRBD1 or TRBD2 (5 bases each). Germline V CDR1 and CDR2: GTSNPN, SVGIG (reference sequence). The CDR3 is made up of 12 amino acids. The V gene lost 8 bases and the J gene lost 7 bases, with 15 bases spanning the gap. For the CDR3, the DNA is TGTGCCCGAACCGGTGGGGGTAATGAGCAGTTCTTC. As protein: CARTGGGNEQFF.